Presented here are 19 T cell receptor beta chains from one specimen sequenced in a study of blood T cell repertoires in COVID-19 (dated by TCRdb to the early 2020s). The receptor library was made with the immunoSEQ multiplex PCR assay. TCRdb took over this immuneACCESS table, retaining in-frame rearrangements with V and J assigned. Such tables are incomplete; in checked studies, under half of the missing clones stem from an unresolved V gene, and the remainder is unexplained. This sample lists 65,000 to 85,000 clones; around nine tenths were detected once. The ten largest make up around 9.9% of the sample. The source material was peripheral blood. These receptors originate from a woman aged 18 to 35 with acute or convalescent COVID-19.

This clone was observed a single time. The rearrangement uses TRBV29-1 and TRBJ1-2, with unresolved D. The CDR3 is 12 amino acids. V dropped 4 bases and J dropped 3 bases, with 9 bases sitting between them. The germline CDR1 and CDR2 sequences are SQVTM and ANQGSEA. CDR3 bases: TGCAGCGTTGTTTCGGTTTACTATGGCTACACCTTC. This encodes CSVVSVYYGYTF.

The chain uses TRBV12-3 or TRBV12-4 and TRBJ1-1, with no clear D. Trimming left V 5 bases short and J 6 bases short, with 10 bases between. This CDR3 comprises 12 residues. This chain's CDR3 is CASSAERPEAFF. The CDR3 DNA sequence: TGTGCCAGCAGTGCGGAGCGCCCTGAAGCTTTCTTT.

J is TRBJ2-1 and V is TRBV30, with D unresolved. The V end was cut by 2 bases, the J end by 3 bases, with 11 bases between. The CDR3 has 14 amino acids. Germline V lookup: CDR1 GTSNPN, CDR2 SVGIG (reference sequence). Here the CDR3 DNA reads TGTGCCTGGAGTCTCAGACTGGACTACAATGAGCAGTTCTTC. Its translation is CAWSLRLDYNEQFF.

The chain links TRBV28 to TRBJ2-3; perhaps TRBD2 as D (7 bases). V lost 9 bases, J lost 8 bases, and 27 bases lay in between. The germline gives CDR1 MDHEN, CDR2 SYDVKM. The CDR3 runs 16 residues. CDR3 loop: CASAQLGGGGAGTQYF. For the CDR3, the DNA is TGTGCCAGTGCACAACTAGGAGGAGGGGGGGCCGGTACGCAGTATTTT.

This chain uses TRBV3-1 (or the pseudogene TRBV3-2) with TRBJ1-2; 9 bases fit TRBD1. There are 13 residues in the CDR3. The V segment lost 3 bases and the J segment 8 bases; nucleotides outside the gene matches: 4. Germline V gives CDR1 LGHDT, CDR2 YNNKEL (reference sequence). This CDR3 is CASSHWTGEGYTF. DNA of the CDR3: TGTGCCAGCAGCCACTGGACAGGGGAGGGCTACACCTTC.

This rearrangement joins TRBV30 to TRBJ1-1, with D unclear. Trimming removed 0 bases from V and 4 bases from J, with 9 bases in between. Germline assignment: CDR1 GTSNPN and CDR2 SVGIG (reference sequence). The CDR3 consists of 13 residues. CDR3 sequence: CAWSVRFFTEAFF. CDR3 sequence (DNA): TGTGCCTGGAGTGTACGGTTCTTCACTGAAGCTTTCTTT. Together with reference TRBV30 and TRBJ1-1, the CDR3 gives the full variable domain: SQTIHQWPATLVQPVGSPLSLECTVEGTSNPNLYWYRQAAGRGLQLLFYSVGIGQISSEVPQNLSASRPQDRQFILSSKKLLLSDSGFYLCAWSVRFFTEAFFGQGTRLTVV.

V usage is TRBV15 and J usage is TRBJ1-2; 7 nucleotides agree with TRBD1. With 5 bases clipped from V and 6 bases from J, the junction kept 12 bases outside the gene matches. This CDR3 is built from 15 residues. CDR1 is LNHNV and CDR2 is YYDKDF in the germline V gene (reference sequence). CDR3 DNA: TGTGCCACCAGCCCCCGCCCGACAGGGAATGATGGCTACACCTTC. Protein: CATSPRPTGNDGYTF.

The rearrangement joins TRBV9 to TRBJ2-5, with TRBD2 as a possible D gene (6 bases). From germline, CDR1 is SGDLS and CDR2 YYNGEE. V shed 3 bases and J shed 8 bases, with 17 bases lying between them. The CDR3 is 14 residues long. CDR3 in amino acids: CASSADLMGGTQYF. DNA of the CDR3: TGTGCCAGCAGCGCCGACTTGATGGGGGGAACCCAGTACTTC.

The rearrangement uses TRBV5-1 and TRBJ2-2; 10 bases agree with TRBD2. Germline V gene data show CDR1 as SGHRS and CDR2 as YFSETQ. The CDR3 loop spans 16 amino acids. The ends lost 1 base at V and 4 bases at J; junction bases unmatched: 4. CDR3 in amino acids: CASSLWSGGATGELFF. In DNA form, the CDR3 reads TGCGCCAGCAGCTTGTGGAGCGGGGGGGCCACCGGGGAGCTGTTTTTT.

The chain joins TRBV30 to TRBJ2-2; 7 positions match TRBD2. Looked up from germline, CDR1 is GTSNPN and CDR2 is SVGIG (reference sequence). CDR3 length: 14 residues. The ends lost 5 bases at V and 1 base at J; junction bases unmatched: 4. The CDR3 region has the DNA TGTGCCTGGCTTGGCGGGAGGAACACCGGGGAGCTGTTTTTT. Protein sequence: CAWLGGRNTGELFF. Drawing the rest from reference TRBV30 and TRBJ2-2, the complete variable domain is SQTIHQWPATLVQPVGSPLSLECTVEGTSNPNLYWYRQAAGRGLQLLFYSVGIGQISSEVPQNLSASRPQDRQFILSSKKLLLSDSGFYLCAWLGGRNTGELFFGEGSRLTVL.

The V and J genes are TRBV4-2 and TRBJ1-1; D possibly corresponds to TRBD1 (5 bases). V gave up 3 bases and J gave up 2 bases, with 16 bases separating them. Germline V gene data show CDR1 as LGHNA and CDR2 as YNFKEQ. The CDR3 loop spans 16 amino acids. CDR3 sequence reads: CASSHPMGGLNTEAFF. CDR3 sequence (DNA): TGTGCCAGCAGCCACCCTATGGGGGGACTTAACACTGAAGCTTTCTTT.

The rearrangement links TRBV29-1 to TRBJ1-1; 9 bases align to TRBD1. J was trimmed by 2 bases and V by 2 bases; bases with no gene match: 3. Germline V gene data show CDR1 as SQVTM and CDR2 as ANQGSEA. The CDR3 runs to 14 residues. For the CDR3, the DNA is TGCAGCGTTGAACACAGGGGGCGTAACACTGAAGCTTTCTTT. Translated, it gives CSVEHRGRNTEAFF.

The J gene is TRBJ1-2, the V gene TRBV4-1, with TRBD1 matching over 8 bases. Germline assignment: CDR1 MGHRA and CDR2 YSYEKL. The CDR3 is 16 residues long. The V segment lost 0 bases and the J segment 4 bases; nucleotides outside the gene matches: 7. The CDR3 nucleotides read TGCGCCAGCAGCCAAGACTCCCAGGGGGCCGGCTATGGCTACACCTTC. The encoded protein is CASSQDSQGAGYGYTF.

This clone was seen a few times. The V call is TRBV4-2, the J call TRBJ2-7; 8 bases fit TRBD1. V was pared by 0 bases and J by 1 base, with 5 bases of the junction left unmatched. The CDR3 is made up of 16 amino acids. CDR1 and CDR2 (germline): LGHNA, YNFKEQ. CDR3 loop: CASSQDLQGASYEQYF. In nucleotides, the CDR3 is TGTGCCAGCAGCCAAGATCTGCAGGGGGCTTCCTACGAGCAGTACTTC.

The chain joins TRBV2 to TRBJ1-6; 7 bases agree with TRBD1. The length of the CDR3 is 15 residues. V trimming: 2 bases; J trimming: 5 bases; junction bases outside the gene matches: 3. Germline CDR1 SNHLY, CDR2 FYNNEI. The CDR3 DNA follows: TGTGCCAGCAGTGAAAGGGGACAGCATAATTCACCCCTCCACTTT. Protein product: CASSERGQHNSPLHF.

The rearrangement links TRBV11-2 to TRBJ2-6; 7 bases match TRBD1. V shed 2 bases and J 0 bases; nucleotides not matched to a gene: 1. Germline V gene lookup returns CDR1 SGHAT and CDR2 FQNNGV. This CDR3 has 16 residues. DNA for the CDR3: TGTGCCAGCAGCTTACACAGGGGCTCTGGGGCCAACGTCCTGACTTTC. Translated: CASSLHRGSGANVLTF.

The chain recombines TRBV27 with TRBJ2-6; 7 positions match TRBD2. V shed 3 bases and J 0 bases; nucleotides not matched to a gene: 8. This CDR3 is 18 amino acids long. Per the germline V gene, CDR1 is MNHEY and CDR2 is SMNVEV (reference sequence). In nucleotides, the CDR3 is TGTGCCAGCAGTTTCAGGGCGGGGGTCACCTCTGGGGCCAACGTCCTGACTTTC. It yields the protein CASSFRAGVTSGANVLTF.

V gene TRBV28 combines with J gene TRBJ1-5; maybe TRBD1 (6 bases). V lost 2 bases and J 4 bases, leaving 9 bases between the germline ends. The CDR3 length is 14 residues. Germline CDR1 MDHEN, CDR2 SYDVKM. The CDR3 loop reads CASSLVRGNQPQHF. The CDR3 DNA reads TGTGCCAGCAGTTTAGTCAGGGGTAATCAGCCCCAGCATTTT.

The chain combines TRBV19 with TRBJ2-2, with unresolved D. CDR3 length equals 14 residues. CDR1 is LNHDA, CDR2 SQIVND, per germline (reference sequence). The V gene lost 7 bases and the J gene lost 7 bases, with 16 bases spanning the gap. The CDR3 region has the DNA TGTGCCAGTAACGGCTTGGGTCACAGCGGGGAGCTGTTTTTT. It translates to CASNGLGHSGELFF.